This is a list of T cell receptor beta chains from one sample in a study of T cell responses to AZD1222 COVID-19 vaccine. Method: immunoSEQ multiplex PCR; TCRdb's copy keeps in-frame clones and lacks some. This sample has 140,000 or so clones, with 85% to 90% found just once. Source: peripheral blood, taken on day 0 of AZD1222 vaccination. The source of these receptors is an adult in good health. The CDR3 runs from the conserved cysteine through the conserved F or W. The order of the fields is CDR3 length, J gene, V gene, clone size, D gene, CDR3 DNA, CDR3 protein. The D gene is left open where the match is weak. Part of the rows lack a size; the others show once, few, many or a class for expanded clones.

>16|TRBJ2-7|TRBV7-2|NA|TRBD2
TGTGCCAGCAGCTTTCAAAGCGGGGGGGCTCCCTACGAGCAGTACTTC
CASSFQSGGAPYEQYF
>16|TRBJ2-1|TRBV7-3|NA|NA
TGTGCCAGCAGCCCCTCACTGAGCGCGACGTACAATGAGCAGTTCTTC
CASSPSLSATYNEQFF
>12|TRBJ2-1|TRBV6-5|NA|NA
TGTGCCAGCAAAAATTCCTACAATGAGCAGTTCTTC
CASKNSYNEQFF
>12|TRBJ2-3|TRBV5-6|NA|NA
TGTGCCAGCAGCTTGGCCCTAGATACGCAGTATTTT
CASSLALDTQYF
>11|TRBJ2-7|TRBV30|NA|NA
TGTGCCTGGAGTAGGGACTTCGAGCAGTACTTC
CAWSRDFEQYF
>13|TRBJ1-5|TRBV25-1|NA|NA
TGTGCCAGCAGTGAAACAGAACATCAGCCCCAGCATTTT
CASSETEHQPQHF
>16|TRBJ1-3|TRBV6-5|once|NA
TGTGCCAGCAGTTACTCGACTCCAGGGGCCGGAAACACCATATATTTT
CASSYSTPGAGNTIYF
>16|TRBJ2-4|TRBV21-1|NA|NA
TGTGCCAGCAGCAAAGGGGAAAAGGGACGTAAAAACATTCAGTACTTC
CASSKGEKGRKNIQYF
>14|TRBJ2-1|TRBV6-5|NA|TRBD2
TGTGCCAGCGGACTAGCGGGAGGGCCGGATGAGCAGTTCTTC
CASGLAGGPDEQFF
>13|TRBJ1-1|TRBV6-5|NA|NA
TGTGCCAGCAGGGCGACGGGTAACACTGAAGCTTTCTTT
CASRATGNTEAFF
>16|TRBJ2-1|TRBV27|NA|TRBD2
TGTGCCAGCAGTCTAGGGAGGGCTATGATCTGGGATGAGCAGTTCTTC
CASSLGRAMIWDEQFF